This T cell receptor beta chain derives from a study of T cell changes during pregnancy in multiple sclerosis. TCRdb's table, derived via immunoSEQ multiplex PCR, lists solely in-frame clones and lacks some. The data show tens of thousands of clones, more than 90% seen once. The count of this clone is one. This clonotype was obtained from a female donor in good health, enrolled as a control in a pregnancy study. This specimen consisted of peripheral blood, obtained in the first trimester of pregnancy.

Written as DNA, the CDR3 is TGTGCCAGCAGCTTAGGACTCGGGGAACAAGAGACCCAGTACTTC. Encoded protein: CASSLGLGEQETQYF. The chain is built from TRBV11-2 and TRBJ2-5; D possibly corresponds to TRBD2 (5 bases). The CDR3 covers 15 residues. V was cut by 1 base and J by 2 bases, with 11 bases left in between. Germline V lookup: CDR1 SGHAT, CDR2 FQNNGV.